The 10 T cell receptor beta chains below were found in one sample sequenced in a study of T cell responses to AZD1222 COVID-19 vaccine. Sequenced by immunoSEQ multiplex PCR; TCRdb stores in-frame clones only, minus some. The data show under 200,000 clones, with roughly nine tenths seen just once and around 1.8% held by the top ten. The specimen comprised peripheral blood, sampled on day 0 of AZD1222 vaccination. All receptors come from an adult in good health.

The V and J genes are TRBV14 and TRBJ2-7; D unresolved. This CDR3 spans 14 amino acids. The germline V gene encodes CDR1 SGHDN and CDR2 FVKESK. The V end lost 0 bases, the J end lost 3 bases, and 9 bases lay between the germline ends. CDR3 in amino acids: CASSQETWDYEQYF. CDR3 sequence (DNA): TGTGCCAGCAGCCAAGAAACCTGGGACTACGAGCAGTACTTC.

The count of this clone is one. The genes are TRBV6-2 or TRBV6-3 and TRBJ1-2; D might be TRBD1 (6 bases). CDR1 and CDR2 (germline): MNHEY, SVGEGT. With 2 bases removed from V and 9 bases from J, the gap between germline ends came to 10 bases. The CDR3 is 12 amino acids. In nucleotides, the CDR3 is TGTGCCAGCAGTTACGGACAGCGCAGCTACACCTTC. Protein sequence: CASSYGQRSYTF.

The chain uses TRBV9 and TRBJ2-3, with 8 bases identical to TRBD2. Germline assignment: CDR1 SGDLS and CDR2 YYNGEE. V dropped 6 bases and J dropped 3; count of bases not matched to a gene: 9. The length of the CDR3 is 15 residues. CDR3 DNA: TGTGCCAGCACACTTAGCGGGATTACTACAGATACGCAGTATTTT. It encodes CASTLSGITTDTQYF.

This chain joins TRBV10-3 and TRBJ2-3; D gene uncertain. The CDR3 length is 13 residues. The germline V gene has CDR1 ENHRY and CDR2 SYGVKD. V dropped 11 bases and J dropped 3 bases, with 15 bases sitting between them. This CDR3 reads CAVSEFGTDTQYF. The DNA of the CDR3 is TGTGCCGTTTCGGAGTTTGGGACAGATACGCAGTATTTT.

This clone was counted once. The CDR3 DNA reads as TGTGCCAGCAGACTATACACCGGGGAGCTGTTTTTT. Protein sequence: CASRLYTGELFF. The genes are TRBV27 and TRBJ2-2; D is unresolved. V lost 6 bases, J lost 3 bases, and 5 bases lay in between. Germline loops: CDR1 MNHEY, CDR2 SMNVEV (reference sequence). This CDR3 has 12 amino acids.

The J gene is TRBJ2-7, the V gene TRBV6-6; D is perhaps TRBD1 (5 bases). Germline V gene sequence: CDR1 MNHNY, CDR2 SVGAGI (reference sequence). V lost 7 bases and J 4 bases, leaving 8 bases between the germline ends. The CDR3 covers 11 residues. The CDR3 spells CASTRAYEQYF. For the CDR3, the DNA is TGTGCCAGCACCAGGGCTTACGAGCAGTACTTC.

This chain links TRBV27 with TRBJ2-5, with 9 bases aligning to TRBD1. The CDR3 has 15 amino acids. V lost 4 bases to trimming and J lost 5 bases; unmatched junction nucleotides: 8. Germline loops: CDR1 MNHEY, CDR2 SMNVEV (reference sequence). CDR3 loop: CASSSYRDREETQYF. CDR3 in DNA: TGTGCCAGCAGTTCCTACCGGGACAGGGAGGAGACCCAGTACTTC.

V usage is TRBV6-4 and J usage is TRBJ2-3; 10 bases match TRBD1. This CDR3 is 15 amino acids long. The germline V gene encodes CDR1 MRHNA and CDR2 SNTAGT. V lost 6 bases and J lost 3; bases outside the gene matches: 6. The CDR3 spells CASSLDRGGTDTQYF. The CDR3, as DNA: TGTGCCAGCAGCCTGGACAGGGGGGGAACAGATACGCAGTATTTT.

The chain carries TRBV10-3 and TRBJ2-3; 11 bases agree with TRBD1. The V and J ends lost 10 bases and 4 bases, in that order; junction bases with no gene match: 4. Germline assignment: CDR1 ENHRY and CDR2 SYGVKD. The CDR3 contains 13 residues. The CDR3 spells CATGQGAADTQYF. The CDR3 region has the DNA TGTGCCACAGGACAGGGGGCAGCAGATACGCAGTATTTT.

This clone appeared once. The chain carries TRBV24-1 and TRBJ2-2, with D tentatively TRBD1 (5 bases). The V gene lost 5 bases and the J gene lost 4 bases, with 19 bases spanning the gap. Germline CDR1 reads KGHDR; CDR2 reads SFDVKD. The CDR3 totals 17 residues. CDR3 bases: TGTGCCACCAGTGTTTTAACGGCGCAGGGTCCCACCGGGGAGCTGTTTTTT. This sequence encodes CATSVLTAQGPTGELFF.